Given below is one TCR beta chain in context. The entry originates in a study of shared clonotypes between healthy human individuals. Germline CDR1 SGDLS, CDR2 YYNGEE. V shed 2 bases and J shed 0 bases, with 7 bases lying between them. CDR3 length equals 14 residues. The method was immunoSEQ multiplex PCR; TCRdb's version includes in-frame clones alone and lacks a portion of them. The repertoire holds fewer than 650,000 clones, around 80% seen once, with 10% to 15% in the top ten. This chain uses TRBV9 with TRBJ2-3; D is uncertain. The origin of this receptor is a woman between 40 and 55 years old in good health. Some clones in this sample may be carry-over from other donors' samples. What was sequenced was PBMCs. The DNA for the CDR3 is TGTGCCAGCAGCGTGGGCCCAAGCACAGATACGCAGTATTTT. Its translation is CASSVGPSTDTQYF. The complete variable domain, with remaining parts taken from reference TRBV9 and TRBJ2-3, reads DSGVTQTPKHLITATGQRVTLRCSPRSGDLSVYWYQQSLDQGLQFLIQYYNGEERAKGNILERFSAQQFPDLHSELNLSSLELGDSALYFCASSVGPSTDTQYFGPGTRLTVL.